The text below deals with one TCR beta chain. Its antigen is currently unknown. The record originates from a study of T cells after posttransplantation cyclophosphamide. Study-wide results and limits: TRB clonality was highly associated with recipient CMV seropositivity and reactivation. Later post-transplant blood repertoires were often dominated by donor CD8+ memory clones. TRB overlap between skin or GI tissue T cells and blood was limited.

This CDR3 is built from 12 residues. Deletions cut 5 bases from V and 6 bases from J, with 11 bases between. Germline CDR1 reads MNHEY; CDR2 reads SVGAGI. Only in-frame clones appear in the TCRdb table, and some are missing; sequencing was by immunoSEQ multiplex PCR. The repertoire includes about 46,000 clones, almost 95% of them detected once, and around 3% sits in the top ten. The sequencing sample was made of PBMCs. This TCR came from a woman between 50 and 59 years old in good health and a related stem cell transplant donor. The J gene is TRBJ2-7, the V gene TRBV6-5, with D perhaps matching TRBD1 (5 bases). The CDR3 protein is CASSVAQGEQYF. In nucleotides, the CDR3 is TGTGCCAGCAGTGTAGCCCAGGGCGAGCAGTACTTC.